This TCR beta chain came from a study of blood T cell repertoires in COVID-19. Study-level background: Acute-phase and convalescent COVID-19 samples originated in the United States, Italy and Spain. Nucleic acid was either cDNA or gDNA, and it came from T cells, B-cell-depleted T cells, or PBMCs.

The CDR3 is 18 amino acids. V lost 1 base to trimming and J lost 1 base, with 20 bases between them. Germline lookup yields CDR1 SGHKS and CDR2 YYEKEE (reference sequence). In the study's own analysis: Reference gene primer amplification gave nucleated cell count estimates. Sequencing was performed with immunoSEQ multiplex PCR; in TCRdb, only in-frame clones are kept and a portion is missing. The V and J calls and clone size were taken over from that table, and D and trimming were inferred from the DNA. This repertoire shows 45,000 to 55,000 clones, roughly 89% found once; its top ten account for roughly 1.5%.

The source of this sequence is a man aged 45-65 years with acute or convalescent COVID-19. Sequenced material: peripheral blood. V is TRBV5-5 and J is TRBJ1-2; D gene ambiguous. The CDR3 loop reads CASSLSPKSTESNYGYTF. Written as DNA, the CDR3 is TGTGCCAGCAGCTTGTCCCCGAAGTCTACAGAAAGTAACTATGGCTACACCTTC.